Only a few counts were recorded for the clone carrying this T cell receptor (beta chain). The antigen remains unidentified. In germline, CDR1 is MNHEY, CDR2 SMNVEV (reference sequence). V was pared by 4 bases and J by 7 bases, with 8 bases between. This CDR3 contains 13 residues. The treatment: oral pan-JAK inhibitor, 5-10 mg twice daily. Alopecia areata patients provided lesional scalp punch biopsies and peripheral blood, both collected for the study. Both CD4+ and CD8+ T cells were separated by sorting PBMCs. This entry comes from a study of CD8+ T cells in alopecia areata. Study results and limitations: Among the 100 top clones, expanded CD8+ clones, like scalp clonality, were significantly decreased by tofacitinib.

RNA extraction was followed by reverse transcription into cDNA, which acted as the sequencing template. Repertoires were generated with immunoSEQ multiplex PCR, while TCRdb's copy carries only in-frame clones and drops some. Of around 100,000 clones listed, approximately 54% are singletons. Source: CD8+ T cells sorted from blood, taken at week 24, from a patient treated with tofacitinib. The chain is built from TRBV27 and TRBJ1-6; D is ambiguous. The sequence was collected from a human donor with alopecia areata. The CDR3 loop reads CASSWTENSPLHF. DNA for the CDR3: TGTGCCAGCAGTTGGACGGAAAATTCACCCCTCCACTTT.